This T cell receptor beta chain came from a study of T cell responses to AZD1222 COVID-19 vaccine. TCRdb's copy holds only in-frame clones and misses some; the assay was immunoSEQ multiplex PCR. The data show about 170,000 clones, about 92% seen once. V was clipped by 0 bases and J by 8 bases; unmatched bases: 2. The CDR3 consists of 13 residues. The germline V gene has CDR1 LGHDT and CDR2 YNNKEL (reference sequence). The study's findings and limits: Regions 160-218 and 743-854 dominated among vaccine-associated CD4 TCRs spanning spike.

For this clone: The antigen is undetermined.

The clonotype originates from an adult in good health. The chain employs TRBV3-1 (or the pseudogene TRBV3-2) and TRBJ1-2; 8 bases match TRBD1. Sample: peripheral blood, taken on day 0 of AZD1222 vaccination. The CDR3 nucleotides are TGTGCCAGCAGCCAAGACGACAGGGGAGGCTACACCTTC. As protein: CASSQDDRGGYTF.